This TCR beta chain was retrieved from a study of T-cell reconstitution after alpha-beta-depleted transplantation in children. General study results and limits: Expanded graft clones, several hundred of them, were reportedly the source of alpha-beta T cells about two months after transplant. Once a year had passed after transplant, T-cell counts and diversity came mostly from newly produced T cells. Where some patients showed high TCRbeta diversity at day 60, it came from recipient T cells and thymic progenitors that had survived.

This clonotype was seen more than once but under ten times. Its specificity is unknown. Unique molecular identifiers featured in how the TCRbeta library was prepared. TCRdb re-analysed the PCR reads in MiXCR, keeping a single row per CDR3 protein. Of tens of thousands of distinct CDR3 sequences listed, over 4.5% are singletons. The clonotype originates from a female patient between 2 and 15 years old who had a stem cell transplant for aplastic anemia, so the T cells may come from the graft donor. The material sequenced was PBMCs, mostly from graft donor cells, taken 60 days after TCRalphabeta/CD19-depleted stem cell transplant.

The CDR3 is CASSAQGSGISGETQYF. For the CDR3, the DNA is TGTGCCAGCAGTGCCCAGGGGTCGGGGATATCAGGGGAGACCCAGTACTTC. The V and J genes are TRBV28 and TRBJ2-5; possibly TRBD1 for D (6 bases). Germline V CDR1 and CDR2: MDHEN, SYDVKM. Trimming removed 5 bases from V and 5 bases from J, with 24 bases in between. The CDR3 is 17 amino acids.